These 5 T cell receptor beta chains were sequenced from one sample in a study of vaccination effects on CD4 cells after COVID-19. TCRdb keeps only in-frame clones here, not all; method: immunoSEQ multiplex PCR. The sample consists of about 73,000 clones, around 79% of them appearing once. With the ViraFEST assay, the study expanded antigen-specific CD4+ T cells using viral peptide pools, then sequenced them. After less than twelve days in culture, the CD4+ T cells were isolated. According to the study, vaccine recipients showed no prior SARS-CoV-2 infection and negative nucleocapsid antibodies. For these TCRs, the target antigens are not known. The sample in question was CD4+ T cells from PBMCs cultured with SARS-CoV-2 spike peptides, obtained before COVID-19 vaccination. Source of these receptors: a human donor who received a COVID-19 vaccine.

This clone has just a few counts. The chain links TRBV7-2 to TRBJ1-5; a possible D gene is TRBD1 (5 bases). V was cut by 5 bases and J by 5 bases, with 16 bases left in between. Germline CDR1 reads SGHTA; CDR2 reads FQGNSA. The CDR3 is 15 amino acids. The CDR3 loop is CASSDPRVGDQPQHF. The CDR3 region has the DNA TGTGCCAGCAGCGACCCCAGGGTAGGGGATCAGCCCCAGCATTTT.

The chain carries TRBV5-6 and TRBJ1-1; 9 bases are a match to TRBD1. Trimming removed 4 bases from V and 3 bases from J; junction bases left unmatched: 7. The CDR3 is 15 amino acids. From germline, CDR1 is SGHDT and CDR2 YYEEEE. CDR3 loop: CASSARTGAHTEAFF. The CDR3 DNA reads TGTGCCAGCAGCGCAAGGACAGGGGCGCACACTGAAGCTTTCTTT.

This rearrangement joins TRBV30 to TRBJ2-3, with TRBD2 as a possible D gene (6 bases). The ends were cut back, 4 bases at V and 6 bases at J, with 26 bases in the middle. CDR3 size: 17 residues. Germline CDR1 and CDR2: GTSNPN and SVGIG (reference sequence). CDR3 loop: CAWNPAVAGLSGDTQYF. In nucleotides, the CDR3 is TGTGCCTGGAATCCGGCGGTCGCGGGGCTCTCAGGGGATACGCAGTATTTT.

This clone has just one count. The chain has TRBV18 and TRBJ2-5; D not certain. CDR1 is KGHSH, CDR2 LQKENI, per germline. Trimming removed 1 base at V and 5 bases at J, with 5 bases between. The CDR3 is 12 residues long. CDR3 residues: CASSPRRETQYF. In DNA form, the CDR3 reads TGTGCCAGCTCACCACGTCGGGAGACCCAGTACTTC.

The chain couples TRBV5-1 to TRBJ2-5; a possible D gene is TRBD1 (5 bases). The V gene lost 6 bases and the J gene lost 5 bases, with 20 bases spanning the gap. The CDR3 contains 15 residues. The V gene's germline CDR1 is SGHRS and CDR2 YFSETQ. CDR3 nucleotides: TGCGCCAGCAAAAAGACAGCCGCTCCCGGGGAGACCCAGTACTTC. Translating it yields CASKKTAAPGETQYF.